Detailed here is one TCR beta chain. What it recognizes is unknown. This entry is derived from a study of T cell responses to AZD1222 COVID-19 vaccine. Study-wide findings and caveats: Donors were largely white British and mainly female; clonal diversity was possibly underestimated.

Produced via immunoSEQ multiplex PCR; TCRdb's table is partial and in-frame only. The sample carries around 99,000 clones, roughly 87% recorded once. The origin of this receptor is an adult in good health. The sequencing here drew on peripheral blood, taken on day 0 of AZD1222 vaccination.

In DNA, the CDR3 is TGTGCCACCAGCAGAGATTCGGGGCAGGGGGCTCAGCCCCAGCATTTT. This translates into CATSRDSGQGAQPQHF. The chain uses TRBV15 and TRBJ1-5; TRBD1 matches 8 bases. Germline-derived CDR1 and CDR2 are LNHNV and YYDKDF (reference sequence). V trimming: 0 bases; J trimming: 6 bases; junction bases outside the gene matches: 7. This CDR3 is built from 16 residues.